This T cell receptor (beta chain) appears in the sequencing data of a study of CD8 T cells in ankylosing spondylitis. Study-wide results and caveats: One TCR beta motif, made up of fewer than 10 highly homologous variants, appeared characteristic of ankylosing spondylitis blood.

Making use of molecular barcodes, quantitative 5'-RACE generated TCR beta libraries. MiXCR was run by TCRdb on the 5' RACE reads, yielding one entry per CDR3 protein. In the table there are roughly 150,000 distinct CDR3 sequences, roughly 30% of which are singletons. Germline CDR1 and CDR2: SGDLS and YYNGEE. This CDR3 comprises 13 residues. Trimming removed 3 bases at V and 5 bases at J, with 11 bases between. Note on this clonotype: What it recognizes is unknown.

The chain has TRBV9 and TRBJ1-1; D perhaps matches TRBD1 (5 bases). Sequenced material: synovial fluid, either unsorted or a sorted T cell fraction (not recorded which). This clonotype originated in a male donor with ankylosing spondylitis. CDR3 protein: CASSAGTGTEAFF. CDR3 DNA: TGTGCCAGCAGCGCCGGGACGGGGACTGAAGCTTTCTTT.